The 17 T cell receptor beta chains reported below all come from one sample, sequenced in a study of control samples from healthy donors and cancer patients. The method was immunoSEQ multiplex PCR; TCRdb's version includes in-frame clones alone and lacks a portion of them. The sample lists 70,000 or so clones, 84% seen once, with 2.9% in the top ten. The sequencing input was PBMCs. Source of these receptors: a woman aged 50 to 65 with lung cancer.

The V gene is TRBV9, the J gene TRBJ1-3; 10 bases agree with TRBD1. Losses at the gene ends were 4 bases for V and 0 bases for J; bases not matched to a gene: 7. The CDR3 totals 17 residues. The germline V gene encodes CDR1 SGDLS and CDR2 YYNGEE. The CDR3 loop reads CASSSRGQGDSGNTIYF. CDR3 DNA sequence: TGTGCCAGCAGCTCTAGAGGACAGGGGGACTCTGGAAACACCATATATTTT.

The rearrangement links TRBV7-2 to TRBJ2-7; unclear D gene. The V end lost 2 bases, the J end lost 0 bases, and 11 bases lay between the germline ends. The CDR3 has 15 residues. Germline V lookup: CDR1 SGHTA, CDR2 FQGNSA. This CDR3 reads CASSLKRESSYEQYF. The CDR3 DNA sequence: TGTGCCAGCAGCTTAAAAAGGGAATCCTCCTACGAGCAGTACTTC.

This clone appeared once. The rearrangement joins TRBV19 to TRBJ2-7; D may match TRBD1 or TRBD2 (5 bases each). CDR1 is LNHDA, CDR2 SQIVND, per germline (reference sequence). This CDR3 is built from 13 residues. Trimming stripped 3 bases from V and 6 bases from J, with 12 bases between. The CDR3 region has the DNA TGTGCCAGTAGTATGGGGGTCGGCGGCGAGCAGTACTTC. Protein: CASSMGVGGEQYF.

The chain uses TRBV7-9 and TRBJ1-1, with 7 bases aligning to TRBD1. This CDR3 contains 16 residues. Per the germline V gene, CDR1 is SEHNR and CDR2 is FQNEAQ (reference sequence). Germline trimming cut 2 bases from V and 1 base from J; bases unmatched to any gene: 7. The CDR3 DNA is TGTGCCAGCAGCTTAATGAGACAGGGACCGAACACTGAAGCTTTCTTT. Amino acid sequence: CASSLMRQGPNTEAFF.

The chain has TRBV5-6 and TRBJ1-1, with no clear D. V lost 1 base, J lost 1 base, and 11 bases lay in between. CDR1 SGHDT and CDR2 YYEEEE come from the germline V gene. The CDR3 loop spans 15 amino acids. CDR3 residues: CASSLRHTQNTEAFF. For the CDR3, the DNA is TGTGCCAGCAGCTTGCGCCATACACAGAACACTGAAGCTTTCTTT.

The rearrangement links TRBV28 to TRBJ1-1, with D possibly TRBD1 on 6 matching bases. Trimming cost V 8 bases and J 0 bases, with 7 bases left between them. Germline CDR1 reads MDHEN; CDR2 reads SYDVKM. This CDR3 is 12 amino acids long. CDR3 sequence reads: CASEGVNTEAFF. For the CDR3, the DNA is TGTGCCAGCGAGGGGGTGAACACTGAAGCTTTCTTT. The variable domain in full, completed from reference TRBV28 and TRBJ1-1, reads DVKVTQSSRYLVKRTGEKVFLECVQDMDHENMFWYRQDPGLGLRLIYFSYDVKMKEKGDIPEGYSVSREKKERFSLILESASTNQTSMYLCASEGVNTEAFFGQGTRLTVV.

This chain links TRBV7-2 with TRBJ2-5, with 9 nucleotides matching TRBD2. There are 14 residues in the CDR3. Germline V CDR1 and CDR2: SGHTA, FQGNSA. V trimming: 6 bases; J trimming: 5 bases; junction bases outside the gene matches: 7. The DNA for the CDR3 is TGTGCCAGCAGAGAAAGCGGGGGGACGGAGACCCAGTACTTC. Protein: CASRESGGTETQYF.

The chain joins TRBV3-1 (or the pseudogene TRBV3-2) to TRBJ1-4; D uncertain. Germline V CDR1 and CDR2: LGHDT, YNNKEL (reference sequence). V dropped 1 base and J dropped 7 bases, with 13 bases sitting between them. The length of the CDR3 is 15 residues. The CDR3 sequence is CASSQGSLSLEKLFF. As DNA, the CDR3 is TGTGCCAGCAGCCAAGGTAGTTTGTCACTTGAAAAACTGTTTTTT.

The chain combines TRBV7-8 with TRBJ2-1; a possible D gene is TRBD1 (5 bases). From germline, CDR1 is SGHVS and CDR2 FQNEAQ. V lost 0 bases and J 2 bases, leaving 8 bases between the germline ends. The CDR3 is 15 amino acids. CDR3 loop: CASSLAQGTYNEQFF. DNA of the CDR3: TGTGCCAGCAGCTTAGCGCAGGGAACCTACAATGAGCAGTTCTTC.

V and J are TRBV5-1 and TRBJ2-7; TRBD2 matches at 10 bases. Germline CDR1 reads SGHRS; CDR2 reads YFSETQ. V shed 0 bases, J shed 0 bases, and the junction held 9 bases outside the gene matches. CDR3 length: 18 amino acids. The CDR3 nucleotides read TGCGCCAGCAGCTTGGCTACTAGCGGGGTAACGAGCTCCTACGAGCAGTACTTC. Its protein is CASSLATSGVTSSYEQYF. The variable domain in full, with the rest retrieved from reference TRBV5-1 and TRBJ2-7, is KAGVTQTPRYLIKTRGQQVTLSCSPISGHRSVSWYQQTPGQGLQFLFEYFSETQRNKGNFPGRFSGRQFSNSRSEMNVSTLELGDSALYLCASSLATSGVTSSYEQYFGPGTRLTVT.

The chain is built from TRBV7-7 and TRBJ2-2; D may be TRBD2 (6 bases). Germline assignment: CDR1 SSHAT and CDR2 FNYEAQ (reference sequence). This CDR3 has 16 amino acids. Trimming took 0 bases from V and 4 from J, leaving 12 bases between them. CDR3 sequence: CASSLAGGLSTGELFF. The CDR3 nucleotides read TGTGCCAGCAGCTTAGCCGGGGGTCTCAGCACCGGGGAGCTGTTTTTT.

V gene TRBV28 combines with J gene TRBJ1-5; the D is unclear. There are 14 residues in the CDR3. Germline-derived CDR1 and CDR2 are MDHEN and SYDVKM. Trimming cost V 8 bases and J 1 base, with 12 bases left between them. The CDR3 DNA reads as TGTGCCAGCCAGATCGGGGAAAGCAATCAGCCCCAGCATTTT. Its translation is CASQIGESNQPQHF.

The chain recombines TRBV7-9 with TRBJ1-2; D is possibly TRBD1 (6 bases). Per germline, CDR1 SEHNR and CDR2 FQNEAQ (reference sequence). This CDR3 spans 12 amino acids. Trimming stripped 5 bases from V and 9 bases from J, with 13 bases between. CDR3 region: CASSRRTDSYTF. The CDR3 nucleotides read TGTGCCAGCAGCCGGAGGACAGATAGCTACACCTTC.

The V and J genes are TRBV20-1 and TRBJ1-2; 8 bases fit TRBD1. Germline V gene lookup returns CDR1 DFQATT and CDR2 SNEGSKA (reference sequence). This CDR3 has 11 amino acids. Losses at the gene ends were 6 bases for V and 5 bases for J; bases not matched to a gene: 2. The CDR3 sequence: CSARDRYGYTF. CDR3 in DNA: TGCAGTGCACGGGACAGGTATGGCTACACCTTC.

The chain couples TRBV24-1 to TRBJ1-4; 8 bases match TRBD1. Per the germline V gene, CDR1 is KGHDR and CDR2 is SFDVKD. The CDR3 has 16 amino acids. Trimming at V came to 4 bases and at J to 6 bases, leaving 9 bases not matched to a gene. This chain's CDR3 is CATSEPGQGGDEKLFF. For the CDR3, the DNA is TGTGCCACCAGTGAACCCGGACAGGGAGGGGATGAAAAACTGTTTTTT.

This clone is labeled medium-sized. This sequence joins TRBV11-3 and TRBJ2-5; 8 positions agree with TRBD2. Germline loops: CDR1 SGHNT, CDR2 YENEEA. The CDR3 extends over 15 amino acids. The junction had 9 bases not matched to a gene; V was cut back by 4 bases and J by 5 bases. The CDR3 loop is CASSSLAGLGETQYF. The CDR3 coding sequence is TGTGCCAGCAGCTCCCTAGCGGGTCTCGGGGAGACCCAGTACTTC.

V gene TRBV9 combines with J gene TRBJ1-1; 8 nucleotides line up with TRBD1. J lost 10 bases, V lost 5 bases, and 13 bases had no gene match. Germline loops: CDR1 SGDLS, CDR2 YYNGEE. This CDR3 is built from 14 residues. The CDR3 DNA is TGTGCCAGCAGTTGGGGACAGGTCCCGGGAATAGCTTTCTTT. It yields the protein CASSWGQVPGIAFF.